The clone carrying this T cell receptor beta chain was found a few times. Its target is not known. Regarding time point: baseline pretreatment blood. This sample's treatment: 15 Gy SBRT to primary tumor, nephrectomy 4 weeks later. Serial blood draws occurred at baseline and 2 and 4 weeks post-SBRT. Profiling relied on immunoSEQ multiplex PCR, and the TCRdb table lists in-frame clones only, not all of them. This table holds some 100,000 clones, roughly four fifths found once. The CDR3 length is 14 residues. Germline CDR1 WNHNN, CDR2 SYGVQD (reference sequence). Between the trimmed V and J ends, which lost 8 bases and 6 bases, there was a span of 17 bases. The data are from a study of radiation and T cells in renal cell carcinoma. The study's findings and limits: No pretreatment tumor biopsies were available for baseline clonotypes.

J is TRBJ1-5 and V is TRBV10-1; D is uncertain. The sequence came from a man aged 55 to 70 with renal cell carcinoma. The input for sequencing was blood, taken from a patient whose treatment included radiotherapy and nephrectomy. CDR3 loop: CASSLLGGSQPQHF. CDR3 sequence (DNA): TGCGCCAGCTCGTTACTCGGTGGGAGTCAGCCCCAGCATTTT.